This TCR beta chain comes out of a study of control samples from healthy donors and cancer patients. The CDR3 has 14 residues. Unmatched junction bases numbered 0, after V lost 3 bases and J lost 2 bases. In germline, CDR1 is SGHRS, CDR2 YFSETQ. With regard to this clone: This same CDR3 is encoded by further DNA sequences in the sample.

The protocol was immunoSEQ multiplex PCR, while the TCRdb copy is restricted to in-frame clones and leaves out a portion. The table lists approximately 190,000 clones. The origin of this receptor is a woman aged 30 to 39 in good health. The chain combines TRBV5-1 with TRBJ2-1, with 9 positions matching TRBD2. Specimen: blood. CDR3 residues: CASSSSGAYNEQFF. The CDR3 coding sequence is TGCGCCAGCAGCTCTAGCGGGGCCTACAATGAGCAGTTCTTC.